The 27 T cell receptor beta chains presented below share a single source sample, sequenced in a study of cytomegalovirus exposure and HLA in healthy donors. The PCR contained 60 Vbeta and 13 Jbeta primers. Sequencing was performed with immunoSEQ multiplex PCR; in TCRdb, only in-frame clones are kept and a portion is missing. The table shows about 210,000 clones, with over 70% occurring only once. The sample was PBMCs. These receptor sequences come from a man aged 40-49 years in good health and CMV-seropositive.

Here the CDR3 reads CASSLAGQDSNQPQHF. The CDR3 DNA sequence: TGTGCCAGCAGCTTAGCCGGACAGGATAGCAATCAGCCCCAGCATTTT. J is TRBJ1-5 and V is TRBV7-9; 7 bases match TRBD1. This CDR3 spans 16 amino acids. Germline lookup yields CDR1 SEHNR and CDR2 FQNEAQ (reference sequence). V was clipped by 0 bases and J by 0 bases; unmatched bases: 2.

The chain has TRBV2 and TRBJ2-5, with 12 bases matching TRBD2. The CDR3 contains 15 residues. The germline V gene encodes CDR1 SNHLY and CDR2 FYNNEI. J lost 0 bases, V lost 6 bases, and 2 bases had no gene match. This CDR3 is CASSGTSGYQETQYF. CDR3 coding DNA: TGTGCCAGCAGCGGGACTAGCGGGTACCAAGAGACCCAGTACTTC.

This sequence joins TRBV6-1 and TRBJ1-2; 8 nucleotides agree with TRBD1. The CDR3 loop spans 14 amino acids. The trim removed 1 base at V and 7 bases at J, leaving 5 bases unmatched. CDR1 MNHNS and CDR2 SASEGT come from the germline V gene. The CDR3 sequence: CASSEVTGEGGYTF. CDR3 coding DNA: TGTGCCAGCAGTGAAGTGACAGGGGAGGGTGGCTACACCTTC.

The chain has TRBV5-1 and TRBJ2-2; D unresolved. The CDR3 totals 14 residues. V lost 1 base, J lost 7 bases, and 11 bases lay in between. Germline values: CDR1 SGHRS, CDR2 YFSETQ. The CDR3 DNA is TGCGCCAGCAGCTTGTCGAGAGGCGGCGGGGAGCTGTTTTTT. It encodes CASSLSRGGGELFF.

The chain employs TRBV18 and TRBJ2-1; 7 positions agree with TRBD1. The CDR3 spans 14 residues. V gave up 3 bases and J gave up 5 bases; unmatched junction bases: 4. CDR1 and CDR2 from the germline V gene are KGHSH and LQKENI. In DNA, the CDR3 is TGTGCCAGCTCACCGAGGGGGCAGGACAATGAGCAGTTCTTC. Its protein is CASSPRGQDNEQFF. Supplemented by reference TRBV18 and TRBJ2-1, the full variable domain reads NAGVMQNPRHLVRRRGQEARLRCSPMKGHSHVYWYRQLPEEGLKFMVYLQKENIIDESGMPKERFSAEFPKEGPSILRIQQVVRGDSAAYFCASSPRGQDNEQFFGPGTRLTVL.

This CDR3 is CASSSTGETQYF. The CDR3 bases are TGTGCCAGCAGCTCAACAGGGGAGACCCAGTACTTC. The V call is TRBV7-6, the J call TRBJ2-5; tentatively, D is TRBD1 (6 bases). Germline values: CDR1 SGHVS, CDR2 FNYEAQ. V was pared by 4 bases and J by 5 bases, with 8 bases between. There are 12 residues in the CDR3.

The CDR3 coding sequence is TGTGCCAGCAGCTTAGGGCAGGTAGTGTCAGGAAACACCATATATTTT. Translated, it gives CASSLGQVVSGNTIYF. The rearrangement uses TRBV7-2 and TRBJ1-3; D is uncertain. This CDR3 is 16 amino acids long. The V gene lost 1 base and the J gene lost 4 bases, with 14 bases spanning the gap. Germline V gene data show CDR1 as SGHTA and CDR2 as FQGNSA. Full variable domain (missing parts from reference TRBV7-2 and TRBJ1-3): GAGVSQSPSNKVTEKGKDVELRCDPISGHTALYWYRQSLGQGLEFLIYFQGNSAPDKSGLPSDRFSAERTGGSVSTLTIQRTQQEDSAVYLCASSLGQVVSGNTIYFGEGSWLTVV.

The chain employs TRBV4-1 and TRBJ2-7; TRBD1 is a possible D gene (5 bases). Germline V lookup: CDR1 MGHRA, CDR2 YSYEKL. V gave up 1 base and J gave up 6 bases, with 10 bases separating them. CDR3 size: 13 residues. The DNA of the CDR3 is TGCGCCAGCAGCCAAGTCTGGGGCTCCGAGCAGTACTTC. It translates to CASSQVWGSEQYF.

At least ten counts were recorded for this clone. The rearrangement links TRBV19 to TRBJ2-3; 9 positions match TRBD2. V lost 7 bases and J lost 3; bases outside the gene matches: 2. The CDR3 is 13 residues long. Germline loops: CDR1 LNHDA, CDR2 SQIVND (reference sequence). The CDR3 DNA follows: TGTGCCAGTAATAGCGGGAGAACAGATACGCAGTATTTT. It codes for CASNSGRTDTQYF.

The V and J genes are TRBV5-1 and TRBJ2-3, with D possibly TRBD2 on 5 matching bases. This CDR3 is built from 15 residues. Germline CDR1 and CDR2: SGHRS and YFSETQ. Trimming cost V 5 bases and J 0 bases, with 13 bases left between them. The CDR3 nucleotides read TGCGCCAGCAGGTCTAGGGAGAGGAGCACAGATACGCAGTATTTT. Amino acids: CASRSRERSTDTQYF.

The chain couples TRBV28 to TRBJ1-5, with no clear D. Trimming shortened V by 5 bases and J by 6 bases, and 8 bases separated the two germline ends. In germline, CDR1 is MDHEN, CDR2 SYDVKM. This CDR3 has 12 residues. The CDR3 reads CASSPPGQPQHF. The CDR3 bases are TGTGCCAGCAGTCCGCCGGGTCAGCCCCAGCATTTT.

The CDR3 sequence: CASSDRAGNTIYF. The CDR3 nucleotides are TGTGCCAGCAGTGACAGGGCTGGAAACACCATATATTTT. J is TRBJ1-3 and V is TRBV27, with TRBD1 matching over 7 bases. This CDR3 spans 13 amino acids. V lost 5 bases and J lost 2; bases outside the gene matches: 0. Per germline, CDR1 MNHEY and CDR2 SMNVEV (reference sequence).

This clone was detected a few times. CDR3 bases: TGCAGCGCAAACAGGGGTTCGGATGAGCAGTTCTTC. Protein: CSANRGSDEQFF. This rearrangement joins TRBV29-1 to TRBJ2-1, with TRBD1 matching 7 bases. V dropped 7 bases and J dropped 8; count of bases not matched to a gene: 8. The CDR3 loop spans 12 amino acids. Germline-derived CDR1 and CDR2 are SQVTM and ANQGSEA.

This clone was counted only a few times. The genes are TRBV18 and TRBJ2-1, with D tentatively TRBD1 (6 bases). In germline, CDR1 is KGHSH, CDR2 LQKENI. This CDR3 region has 16 residues. Trimming left V 3 bases short and J 0 bases short, with 12 bases between. The CDR3 loop reads CASSPGQDSSYNEQFF. In DNA, the CDR3 is TGTGCCAGCTCACCGGGGCAGGACAGCTCCTACAATGAGCAGTTCTTC.

This clone was detected only once. As DNA, the CDR3 is TGTGCCAGCAGCGTAGGACGAGCGGGGGATGGCTACACCTTC. Protein sequence: CASSVGRAGDGYTF. The V and J genes are TRBV9 and TRBJ1-2, with D maybe TRBD1 (5 bases). Germline V CDR1 and CDR2: SGDLS, YYNGEE. V dropped 0 bases and J dropped 6 bases, with 12 bases sitting between them. CDR3 length equals 14 residues.

The V gene is TRBV19, the J gene TRBJ1-5; 7 nucleotides align to TRBD1. CDR1 is LNHDA and CDR2 is SQIVND in the germline V gene (reference sequence). CDR3 length equals 15 residues. J lost 0 bases, V lost 6 bases, and 5 bases had no gene match. This CDR3 is CASSYRGYSNQPQHF. As DNA, the CDR3 is TGTGCCAGTAGCTACAGGGGTTATAGCAATCAGCCCCAGCATTTT. Supplemented by reference TRBV19 and TRBJ1-5, the full variable domain reads DGGITQSPKYLFRKEGQNVTLSCEQNLNHDAMYWYRQDPGQGLRLIYYSQIVNDFQKGDIAEGYSVSREKKESFPLTVTSAQKNPTAFYLCASSYRGYSNQPQHFGDGTRLSIL.

The chain joins TRBV10-3 to TRBJ2-5; 13 bases match TRBD2. The J call may be wrong; the DNA end is better matched by TRBJ2-7. This CDR3 is 15 amino acids long. Germline values: CDR1 ENHRY, CDR2 SYGVKD. The DNA for the CDR3 is TGTGCCATCAGCCCACTAGCGGGAGGGCCCAACGAGCAGTACTTC. Its protein is CAISPLAGGPNEQYF.

This rearrangement joins TRBV5-1 to TRBJ1-2; 9 bases line up with TRBD1. The CDR3 extends over 16 amino acids. With 3 bases clipped from V and 4 bases from J, the junction kept 10 bases outside the gene matches. Looked up from germline, CDR1 is SGHRS and CDR2 is YFSETQ. The CDR3, as DNA: TGCGCCAGCAGCTCCTACCGGGACAGGGCCTTCTATGGCTACACCTTC. It yields the protein CASSSYRDRAFYGYTF.

V is TRBV7-2 and J is TRBJ2-1, with 13 bases that match TRBD2. The germline gives CDR1 SGHTA, CDR2 FQGNSA. The CDR3 is made up of 18 amino acids. V trimming: 5 bases; J trimming: 9 bases; junction bases outside the gene matches: 16. The CDR3, as DNA: TGTGCCAGCAGCGCACTACCGACTAGCGGGAGGACGCCGGGTGAGCAGTTCTTC. Its protein product is CASSALPTSGRTPGEQFF. Full variable domain (outside the CDR3, taken from reference TRBV7-2 and TRBJ2-1): GAGVSQSPSNKVTEKGKDVELRCDPISGHTALYWYRQSLGQGLEFLIYFQGNSAPDKSGLPSDRFSAERTGGSVSTLTIQRTQQEDSAVYLCASSALPTSGRTPGEQFFGPGTRLTVL.

The gene calls are TRBV6-6 and TRBJ1-5; 8 positions agree with TRBD1. The CDR3 contains 15 residues. Germline lookup yields CDR1 MNHNY and CDR2 SVGAGI (reference sequence). The V segment lost 8 bases and the J segment 2 bases; nucleotides outside the gene matches: 8. The CDR3 coding sequence is TGTGCCAGCGGACGGACAGGGAACGGCAATCAGCCCCAGCATTTT. Amino acids: CASGRTGNGNQPQHF.

The J gene is TRBJ2-1, the V gene TRBV5-1; 10 bases agree with TRBD2. J lost 10 bases, V lost 3 bases, and 13 bases had no gene match. This CDR3 contains 16 residues. The germline V gene encodes CDR1 SGHRS and CDR2 YFSETQ. This CDR3 is CASSSTPLAGRDEQFF. The CDR3 DNA reads TGCGCCAGCAGCTCCACCCCACTAGCGGGACGGGACGAGCAGTTCTTC.

V gene TRBV7-3 combines with J gene TRBJ2-2; TRBD2 matches 7 bases. Per the germline V gene, CDR1 is SGHTA and CDR2 is FQGTGA. The CDR3 has 17 amino acids. J was trimmed by 1 base and V by 5 bases; bases with no gene match: 10. CDR3 in DNA: TGTGCCAGCAGCCCCACGTTACGCGGGGGGAACACCGGGGAGCTGTTTTTT. It specifies CASSPTLRGGNTGELFF. Full variable domain (rest looked up from reference TRBV7-3 and TRBJ2-2): GAGVSQTPSNKVTEKGKYVELRCDPISGHTALYWYRQSLGQGPEFLIYFQGTGAADDSGLPNDRFFAVRPEGSVSTLKIQRTERGDSAVYLCASSPTLRGGNTGELFFGEGSRLTVL.

This clone was found a few times. This chain connects TRBV19 to TRBJ1-4; D is undetermined. V was trimmed by 9 bases and J by 2 bases, leaving 10 bases between them. In germline, CDR1 is LNHDA, CDR2 SQIVND (reference sequence). This CDR3 region has 13 residues. CDR3 region: CASRIGTNEKLFF. The CDR3 region has the DNA TGTGCCAGCAGAATCGGGACTAATGAAAAACTGTTTTTT.

This chain links TRBV19 with TRBJ2-7; D is ambiguous. The CDR3 contains 11 residues. Germline lookup yields CDR1 LNHDA and CDR2 SQIVND (reference sequence). The V end was cut by 4 bases, the J end by 4 bases, with 5 bases between. CDR3 sequence reads: CASSTPYEQYF. The CDR3 DNA reads TGTGCCAGTAGTACCCCATACGAGCAGTACTTC.

The J gene is TRBJ1-2, the V gene TRBV6-1; D not certain. The germline CDR1 and CDR2 sequences are MNHNS and SASEGT. Trimming removed 3 bases from V and 8 bases from J, with 13 bases in between. The CDR3 totals 13 residues. The CDR3 nucleotides read TGTGCCAGCAGTGATGACAATCGACGGGGCTACACCTTC. The encoded protein is CASSDDNRRGYTF.

The rearrangement links TRBV23-1 to TRBJ2-2; 8 nucleotides line up with TRBD1. TRBV23-1 is labeled an ORF, and its function is uncertain. CDR3 size: 21 residues. The J segment lost 0 bases and the V segment lost 1 base, leaving 16 bases of the junction unmatched. This CDR3 is CASSQYWAGGEDPPNTGELFF. CDR3 bases: TGCGCCAGCAGTCAATACTGGGCAGGGGGCGAGGACCCTCCGAACACCGGGGAGCTGTTTTTT.

A remark on this clone: Other DNA sequences within the sample encode an identical CDR3. The V and J genes are TRBV7-9 and TRBJ2-7; 8 bases agree with TRBD2. After removal of 5 bases from V and 4 bases from J, the junction contained 4 bases not matched to a gene. Germline values: CDR1 SEHNR, CDR2 FQNEAQ (reference sequence). This CDR3 has 13 residues. The CDR3 nucleotides are TGTGCCAGCAGCCCGGGGGGGCGGTACGAGCAGTACTTC. It encodes CASSPGGRYEQYF.